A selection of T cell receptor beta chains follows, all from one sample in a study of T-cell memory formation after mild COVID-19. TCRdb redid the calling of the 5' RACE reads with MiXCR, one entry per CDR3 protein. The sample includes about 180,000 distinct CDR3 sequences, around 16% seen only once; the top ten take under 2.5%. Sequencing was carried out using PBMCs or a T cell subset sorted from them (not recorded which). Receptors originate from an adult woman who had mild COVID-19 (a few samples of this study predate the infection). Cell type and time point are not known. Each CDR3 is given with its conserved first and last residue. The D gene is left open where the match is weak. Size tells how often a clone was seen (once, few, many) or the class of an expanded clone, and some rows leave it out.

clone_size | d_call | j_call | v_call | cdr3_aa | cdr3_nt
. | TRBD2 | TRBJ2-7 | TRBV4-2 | CASSQVPGSSGKYEQYF | TGTGCCAGCAGCCAAGTGCCCGGCAGTAGCGGGAAGTACGAGCAGTACTTC
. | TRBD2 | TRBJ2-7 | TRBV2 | CASLLAGAGYEQYF | TGTGCCAGCCTCCTAGCGGGAGCAGGGTACGAGCAGTACTTC
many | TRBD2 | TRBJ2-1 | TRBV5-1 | CASSKIPTSGGPVGFF | TGCGCCAGCAGCAAGATACCGACTAGCGGGGGGCCGGTAGGGTTCTTC
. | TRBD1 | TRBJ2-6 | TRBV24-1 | CATSDLPRDRYSGANVLTF | TGTGCCACCAGTGATTTGCCCCGGGACAGGTACTCTGGGGCCAACGTCCTGACTTTC
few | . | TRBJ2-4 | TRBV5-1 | CASSLGQKNIQYF | TGCGCCAGCAGCTTGGGACAGAAAAACATTCAGTACTTC
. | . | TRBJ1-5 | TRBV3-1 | CASSRVRGQPQHF | TGTGCCAGCAGCCGGGTAAGGGGCCAGCCCCAGCATTTT
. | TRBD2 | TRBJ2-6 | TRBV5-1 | CASTQKTSGSSGANVLTF | TGCGCCAGCACCCAGAAGACTAGCGGGAGCTCTGGGGCCAACGTCCTGACTTTC
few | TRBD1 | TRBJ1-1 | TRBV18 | CASSPQGLGTEAFF | TGTGCCAGCTCGCCACAGGGGCTGGGTACTGAAGCTTTCTTT
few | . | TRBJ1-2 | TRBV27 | CASSLEGRASGYTF | TGTGCCAGCAGTTTAGAGGGAAGAGCTTCTGGCTACACCTTC
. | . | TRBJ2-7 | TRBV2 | CASSEEGISYEQYF | TGTGCCAGCAGTGAAGAGGGGATCTCCTACGAGCAGTACTTC
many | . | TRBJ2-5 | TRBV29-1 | CSARDSSQETQYF | TGCAGCGCGCGGGACAGCTCTCAAGAGACCCAGTACTTC
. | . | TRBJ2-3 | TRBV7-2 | CASSSDSRTIDTQYF | TGTGCCAGCAGCTCAGACTCGCGGACTATTGATACGCAGTATTTT
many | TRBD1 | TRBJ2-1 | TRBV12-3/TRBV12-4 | CASSPGQGANEQFF | TGTGCCAGCAGTCCGGGACAGGGGGCGAATGAGCAGTTCTTC
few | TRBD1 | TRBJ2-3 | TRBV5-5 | CASSLAAGTGLSDTQYF | TGTGCCAGCAGCTTGGCAGCCGGGACAGGGTTGTCAGATACGCAGTATTTT
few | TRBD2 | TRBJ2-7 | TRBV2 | CASSPLGGAGEQYF | TGTGCCAGCAGTCCCCTGGGAGGGGCGGGGGAGCAGTACTTC
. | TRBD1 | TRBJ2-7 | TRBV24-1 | CATSDRGQTKRQYF | TGTGCCACCAGTGACAGGGGACAGACTAAACGACAGTACTTC
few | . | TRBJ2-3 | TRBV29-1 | CSVEGPQYF | TGCAGCGTTGAAGGGCCGCAGTATTTT
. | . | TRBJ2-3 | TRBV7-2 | CASCQGLPTDTQYF | TGTGCCAGCTGCCAGGGACTCCCCACAGATACGCAGTATTTT
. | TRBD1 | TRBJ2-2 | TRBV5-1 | CASSSGQESGELFF | TGCGCCAGCAGCTCGGGACAGGAATCCGGGGAGCTGTTTTTT
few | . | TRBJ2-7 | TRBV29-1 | CSVAGQGYEQYF | TGCAGCGTTGCGGGCCAGGGGTACGAGCAGTACTTC
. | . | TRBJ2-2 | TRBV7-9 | CASSPYGRSTGELFF | TGTGCCAGCAGCCCCTACGGGAGAAGTACCGGGGAGCTGTTTTTT
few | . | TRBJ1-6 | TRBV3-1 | CASRDGVDNSPLHF | TGTGCCAGCAGGGACGGAGTGGATAATTCACCCCTCCACTTT
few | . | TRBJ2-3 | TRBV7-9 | CASSYRVSDTQYF | TGTGCCAGCAGCTATCGGGTCTCGGATACGCAGTATTTT
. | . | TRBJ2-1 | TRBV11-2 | CASSFNTYNEQFF | TGTGCCAGCAGCTTTAACACGTACAATGAGCAGTTCTTC
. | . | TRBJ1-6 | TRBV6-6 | CASSYEKDMYNSPLHF | TGTGCCAGCAGTTACGAAAAAGACATGTATAATTCACCCCTCCACTTT
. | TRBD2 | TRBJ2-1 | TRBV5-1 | CASSLRASGNSYNEQFF | TGCGCCAGCAGCTTGCGAGCTAGCGGGAATTCTTACAATGAGCAGTTCTTC
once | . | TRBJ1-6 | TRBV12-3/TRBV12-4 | CASSLEGRSNSPLHF | TGTGCCAGCAGTTTGGAGGGGCGCAGTAATTCACCCCTCCACTTT
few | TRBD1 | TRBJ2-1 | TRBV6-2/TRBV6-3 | CASSAPGQDYNEQFF | TGTGCCAGCAGTGCGCCGGGACAGGACTACAATGAGCAGTTCTTC
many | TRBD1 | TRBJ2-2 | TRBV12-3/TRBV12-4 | CASSLSTGGYGELFF | TGTGCCAGCAGTTTAAGTACAGGGGGCTATGGGGAGCTGTTTTTT
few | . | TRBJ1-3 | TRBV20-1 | CSARDRNIGLPGNTIYF | TGCAGTGCTAGAGATCGGAACATTGGCCTCCCTGGAAACACCATATATTTT
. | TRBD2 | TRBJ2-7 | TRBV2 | CASSDWGGRAYEQYF | TGTGCCAGCAGTGACTGGGGCGGGAGGGCCTACGAGCAGTACTTC
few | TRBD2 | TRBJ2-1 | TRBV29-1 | CSVEDWREAINEQFF | TGCAGCGTTGAAGACTGGCGGGAGGCGATTAATGAGCAGTTCTTC
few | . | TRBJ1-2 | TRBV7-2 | CASSPREGYTF | TGTGCCAGCAGCCCCAGGGAAGGCTACACCTTC
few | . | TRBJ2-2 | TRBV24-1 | CATSGYRNTGELFF | TGTGCCACCAGTGGTTACAGGAACACCGGGGAGCTGTTTTTT
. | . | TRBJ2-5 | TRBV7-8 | CASTARETQETQYF | TGTGCCAGCACCGCCCGTGAGACCCAAGAGACCCAGTACTTC
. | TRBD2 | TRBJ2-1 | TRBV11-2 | CASSSTAGGRNEQFF | TGTGCCAGCAGCTCTACAGCGGGGGGGCGCAATGAGCAGTTCTTC
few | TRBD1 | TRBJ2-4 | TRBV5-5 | CASSLSGQLAKNIQYF | TGTGCCAGCAGTTTGTCGGGACAGCTAGCCAAAAACATTCAGTACTTC
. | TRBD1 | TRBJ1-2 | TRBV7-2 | CASSLIIFGQVYGYTF | TGTGCCAGCAGCTTAATCATCTTTGGACAGGTTTATGGCTACACCTTC
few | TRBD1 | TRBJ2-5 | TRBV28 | CASSSRQGPQETQYF | TGTGCCAGCAGTTCCAGACAGGGGCCCCAAGAGACCCAGTACTTC
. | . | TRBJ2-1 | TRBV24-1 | CATSDYRDYNEQFF | TGTGCCACCAGTGATTACAGAGACTACAATGAGCAGTTCTTC
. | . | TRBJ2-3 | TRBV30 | CAWNQGRAGGDTQYF | TGTGCCTGGAACCAGGGTAGGGCCGGGGGAGATACGCAGTATTTT
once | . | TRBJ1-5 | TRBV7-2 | CASSYFSDQPQHF | TGTGCCAGCAGCTATTTCAGCGATCAGCCCCAGCATTTT
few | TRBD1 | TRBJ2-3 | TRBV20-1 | CSARAGTASTDTQYF | TGCAGTGCTAGGGCCGGGACAGCAAGCACAGATACGCAGTATTTT
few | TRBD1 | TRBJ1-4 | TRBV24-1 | CATSPSPGQPEKLFF | TGTGCCACCAGCCCCTCGCCGGGACAGCCCGAAAAACTGTTTTTT
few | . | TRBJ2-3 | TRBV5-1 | CASSLAPSTTDTQYF | TGCGCCAGCAGCTTGGCCCCTAGTACCACAGATACGCAGTATTTT
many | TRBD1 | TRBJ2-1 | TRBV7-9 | CASSVPGTGNNEQFF | TGTGCCAGCAGCGTTCCCGGGACAGGGAACAATGAGCAGTTCTTC
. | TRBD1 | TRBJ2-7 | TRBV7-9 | CASGDLGGTGRYEQYF | TGTGCCAGCGGCGATTTGGGGGGGACAGGGAGGTACGAGCAGTACTTC
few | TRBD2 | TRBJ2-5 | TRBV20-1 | CSAPPPGGGGETQYF | TGCAGTGCTCCTCCTCCCGGCGGGGGGGGAGAGACCCAGTACTTC
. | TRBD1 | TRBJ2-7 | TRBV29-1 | CSVVRTGGGEQYF | TGCAGCGTTGTTCGGACAGGGGGAGGCGAGCAGTACTTC
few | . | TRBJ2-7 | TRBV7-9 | CASSHGGGPYEQYF | TGTGCCAGCAGCCACGGTGGGGGCCCGTACGAGCAGTACTTC
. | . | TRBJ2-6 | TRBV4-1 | CASSQPWPAGANVLTF | TGCGCCAGCAGCCAACCCTGGCCGGCTGGGGCCAACGTCCTGACTTTC
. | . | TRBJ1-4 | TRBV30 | CASWGQINEKLFF | TGTGCCTCGTGGGGGCAGATTAATGAAAAACTGTTTTTT
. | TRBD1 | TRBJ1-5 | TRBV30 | CAWNFGDRSNQPQHF | TGTGCCTGGAATTTCGGGGACAGGAGCAATCAGCCCCAGCATTTT
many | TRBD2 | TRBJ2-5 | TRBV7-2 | CASSSPGGTVQGGTETQYF | TGTGCCAGCAGCTCACCGGGGGGTACAGTGCAGGGAGGAACAGAGACCCAGTACTTC
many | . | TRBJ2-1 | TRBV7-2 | CASSLGESSYNEQFF | TGTGCCAGCAGCTTAGGCGAGAGCTCCTACAATGAGCAGTTCTTC